This T cell receptor beta chain emerged from a study of regulatory T cells in long-lasting Graves disease. This clonotype was seen more than once but under ten times. Its cognate antigen is unknown. In building TCR beta libraries, iRepertoire HTBI primers were used together with Arm-PCR of CDR3 regions. As handled by the study authors: The identification of approximately 62 TRBV and some 14 TRBJ segments was made across samples. TCRdb independently ran MiXCR on the multiplex PCR reads; one entry per CDR3 protein. The V and J calls shown here were made by TCRdb, not taken from the authors' results. The sample carries 700,000 or so distinct CDR3 sequences, 30% recorded once. Germline CDR1 MNHEY, CDR2 SVGEGT. The CDR3 totals 15 residues. Losses at the gene ends were 6 bases for V and 0 bases for J; bases not matched to a gene: 4. As for time point: persistent/refractory GD, antithyroid drugs over 5 years with positive TRAb. Isolated PBMC RNA provided the starting material for the TCR library.

Whole-study results and caveats: The study found persistent patients shared more public clonotypes (2,741) than new patients (about 1,000). Under persistent disease, TRBV28, TRBJ1-2 and TRBJ2-5 were used preferentially.

This specimen consisted of peripheral blood mononuclear cells (PBMCs), obtained when the disease was refractory, from a patient treated with antithyroid drugs. The genes are TRBV6-2 or TRBV6-3 and TRBJ1-1; TRBD1 aligns across 10 bases. This TCR was recovered from a female donor with Graves disease. The DNA for the CDR3 is TGTGCCAGCAGGGGGACAGGGGAGTTGAACACTGAAGCTTTCTTT. Protein sequence: CASRGTGELNTEAFF.